This T cell receptor beta chain derives from a study of CD8+CD57+ T cells in acquired aplastic anemia. Overall study context: Mean DNA quantity obtained from sorted CD4+ and CD8+ cells was 3 to 4 ug.

This clonotype has a count of ten or more. Its antigen is unidentified. Findings and caveats of the study: Found in both controls and patients were some 31 CD8+ CDR3 sequences.

Germline V gene data show CDR1 as SGHRS and CDR2 as YFSETQ. With V trimmed by 0 bases and J by 5 bases, 7 bases remained unmatched. The CDR3 totals 15 residues. For CDR3 and TCR beta VDJ profiling, genomic DNA was the template used. TCRdb fed the reads into MiXCR, producing one record per CDR3 protein. This sample has about 200,000 distinct CDR3 sequences, with around 50% found just once. In patients chosen for sequencing, flow cytometry had shown CD8+CD57+ cell expansion. There were no patients without severe acquired aplastic anemia. By the time of blood sampling, patients had still received no therapy.

The receptor was derived from a human donor with aplastic anemia. Specimen: sorted CD4+, CD8+, or CD8+CD57+ T cells (not recorded which) from PBMCs. The chain is built from TRBV5-1 and TRBJ2-7; 8 bases agree with TRBD1. The CDR3 DNA is TGCGCCAGCAGCTTGGGGACAGGGCCCTACAACGAGCAGTACTTC. Translation gives CASSLGTGPYNEQYF.